One sample yielded the 6 T cell receptor beta chains listed below, sequenced in a study of OX40 agonist ivuxolimab in advanced cancers. Clones were read by immunoSEQ multiplex PCR, and TCRdb kept only the in-frame ones, dropping some. Found here are about 58,000 clones, over 80% of them singletons; the top ten hold less than 4%. Sequenced material: CD4+ or CD8+ T cells sorted from blood, taken in a trial of the OX40 agonist ivuxolimab. All receptors come from an adult with an advanced solid tumor such as melanoma, head and neck, liver or kidney cancer.

Remarks on this clone: In the same sample, other DNA sequences code for this CDR3. This chain links TRBV30 with TRBJ1-2; 8 nucleotides align to TRBD1. Trimming took 0 bases from V and 6 from J; bases not matched to a gene: 9. Germline V gene lookup returns CDR1 GTSNPN and CDR2 SVGIG (reference sequence). This CDR3 is built from 15 residues. As DNA, the CDR3 is TGTGCCTGGAGTGTACATCAGGGGGCGACGGATGGCTACACCTTC. This sequence encodes CAWSVHQGATDGYTF.

The chain uses TRBV7-3 and TRBJ1-2, with unresolved D. The CDR3 contains 16 residues. The ends were cut back, 1 base at V and 4 bases at J, with 16 bases in the middle. The germline gives CDR1 SGHTA, CDR2 FQGTGA. The CDR3 sequence is CASSLNGQAGFYGYTF. The CDR3 DNA sequence: TGTGCCAGCAGCTTAAATGGGCAGGCGGGGTTCTATGGCTACACCTTC.

J is TRBJ1-3 and V is TRBV6-5; D is ambiguous. CDR3 length equals 16 residues. The V gene's germline CDR1 is MNHEY and CDR2 SVGAGI. Trimming stripped 4 bases from V and 2 bases from J, with 15 bases between. The CDR3 DNA is TGTGCCAGCAGTTCTATGAAAGGCGGCACTGGAAACACCATATATTTT. It is translated as CASSSMKGGTGNTIYF.

This rearrangement joins TRBV6-1 to TRBJ1-6; no reliable D call. CDR3 length: 15 residues. V lost 4 bases and J lost 0, with 7 bases in between. Germline V gene lookup returns CDR1 MNHNS and CDR2 SASEGT. For the CDR3, the DNA is TGTGCCAGCAGTGGAGAGAGCTCCTATAATTCACCCCTCCACTTT. This codes for CASSGESSYNSPLHF.

The chain joins TRBV5-1 to TRBJ2-1; 9 bases are a match to TRBD1. Losses at the gene ends were 4 bases for V and 6 bases for J; bases not matched to a gene: 8. The CDR3 runs to 15 residues. CDR1 is SGHRS and CDR2 is YFSETQ in the germline V gene. The DNA for the CDR3 is TGCGCCAGCAGCCCGGTGACAGGGGGACGCAATGAGCAGTTCTTC. Encoded protein: CASSPVTGGRNEQFF.

CDR3: CASTRPGLYEQYF. The CDR3 coding sequence is TGTGCCAGCACCCGCCCGGGGTTATACGAGCAGTACTTC. V usage is TRBV5-4 and J usage is TRBJ2-7, with a tentative D call TRBD2 (5 bases). CDR1 is SGHNT and CDR2 is YYREEE in the germline V gene (reference sequence). The V end was cut by 6 bases, the J end by 4 bases, with 14 bases between. The length of the CDR3 is 13 residues.